This T cell receptor beta chain was identified in a study of OX40 agonist ivuxolimab in advanced cancers. General notes on the study: Ivuxolimab was an agonistic, fully human IgG2 monoclonal antibody directed against OX40 (CD134), a costimulatory receptor. Of the roughly 52 dose-escalation patients, hepatocellular carcinoma was present in about 20, melanoma in about 15, renal cell carcinoma in 9 and head and neck cancer in 9. In the dose-escalation cohort, approximately 83% of patients were male, and the mean age was 60 years with a range of about 20 to 80. Patients were allowed to have had prior anti-PD-1, anti-PD-L1 or anti-CTLA-4 therapy, and around 43% of the dose-escalation patients had been treated with checkpoint inhibitors. The point of sequencing TCRbeta in the periphery was to test whether ivuxolimab changed TCR sequence diversity and drove clonal T-cell expansion. The paper covers the monotherapy dose-escalation part of the phase I ivuxolimab trial, which included N ≈ 54 patients. Intravenous ivuxolimab was administered to patients every 2 weeks at six dose levels: 0.01, 0.1, 0.3, 1.5, 3 and 10 mg/kg. Partial responses were achieved by three dose-escalation patients, of whom one had hepatocellular carcinoma and two had cutaneous melanoma. Results the study describes overall, beyond this receptor: After ivuxolimab, expanded clones were on average more numerous among CD8+ T cells than among CD4+ T cells. Low levels of normalized T-cell clonal expansion were also seen in some patients who did not respond. Antigen specificity was not determined for the clonally expanded peripheral T cells. In partial responders in the 0.1-3.0 mg/kg groups, normalized peripheral clonal expansion was found to be among the lowest, especially among CD8+ T cells. At doses from 0.1 to 3.0 mg/kg, clonal expansion was seen in both CD4+ and CD8+ blood T cells between baseline and week 6.

The CDR3, cysteine through phenylalanine, is 15 amino acids long. This entry keeps only the CDR3 DNA: 45 bases, framed from base 1. V lost 7 bases and J lost 0 bases, and the count of bases not matched to a germline gene is 11. CDR1 and CDR2 were assigned from the germline V gene (reference sequence) as GTSNPN and SVGIG. The trial excluded patients who had a history of autoimmune disease or were on systemic immunosuppression. Peripheral blood for TCR sequencing was collected from all dose cohorts at baseline, on cycle 4 day 1, and on cycle 7 day 1. Samples came from an open-label, multicenter, first-in-human phase I dose-escalation trial of ivuxolimab. The trial enrolled adults with locally advanced or metastatic head and neck squamous cell, hepatocellular, melanoma or renal cell carcinoma. Before TCR sequencing, CD4+ T cells and CD8+ T cells from peripheral blood were sorted into separate populations.

As to this clone: Its antigen is still unknown. No per-base quality is available; no much larger clone lies one base away.

Genomic DNA was isolated from the sorted cells so that the TCRbeta CDR3 region could be sequenced. The immunoSEQ Assay was used for sequencing of TCRbeta CDR3 regions. TCRdb retrieved this table from immuneACCESS and kept in-frame rearrangements only. Not all clones are present; in checked studies, unresolved V genes account for under half, and no reason is known for the remainder. In this sample the table shows 60,000 to 75,000 clones, more than 85% of which occur a single time. Jointly, the top ten make up around 15% of the sample. The TCR sequence derives from an adult with an advanced solid tumor such as melanoma, head and neck, liver or kidney cancer. Source: CD4+ or CD8+ T cells sorted from blood, taken in a trial of the OX40 agonist ivuxolimab. This receptor chain uses TRBV30 and TRBJ1-2, and 7 junction bases match TRBD1. CDR3 region: CASKRGRGTNYGYTF. The sequenced DNA is TGTGCCTCTAAGAGGGGGCGGGGGACTAACTATGGCTACACCTTC.